These 5 T cell receptor beta chains originate from one sample sequenced in a study of blood T cell repertoires in COVID-19 (TCRdb year 2020). Library prep was done by the immunoSEQ multiplex PCR assay. TCRdb carries this immuneACCESS record with in-frame sequences only. Its versions omit some clonotypes, under half of them owing to an unresolved V gene in the studies checked, with the rest unexplained. The sample contains about 150,000 clones, roughly 88% of them found a single time. The ten largest clones add up to roughly 4% of the sample. The sequencing sample was made of PBMCs or T cells enriched from blood (not recorded which). The source is a man in his fifties or sixties who had recovered from COVID-19.

The chain links TRBV5-5 to TRBJ2-5, with 8 bases that match TRBD1. The CDR3 runs to 15 residues. Germline CDR1 reads SGHKS; CDR2 reads YYEKEE (reference sequence). V lost 0 bases and J lost 2; bases outside the gene matches: 3. The CDR3 loop reads CASSLGTGYQETQYF. CDR3 nucleotide sequence: TGTGCCAGCAGCTTGGGGACAGGGTATCAAGAGACCCAGTACTTC.

The chain couples TRBV7-9 to TRBJ1-2; the D is unclear. Trimming cost V 4 bases and J 2 bases, with 8 bases left between them. Germline lookup yields CDR1 SEHNR and CDR2 FQNEAQ (reference sequence). This CDR3 contains 13 residues. In DNA form, the CDR3 reads TGTGCCAGCAGCTCTCAGGAAAACTATGGCTACACCTTC. Translated, it gives CASSSQENYGYTF.

The genes are TRBV3-1 (or the pseudogene TRBV3-2) and TRBJ1-5, with a weak D call TRBD1 (6 bases). Germline CDR1 LGHDT, CDR2 YNNKEL (reference sequence). V lost 6 bases, J lost 0 bases, and 12 bases lay in between. This CDR3 is built from 15 residues. The CDR3: CASSQQGYSNQPQHF. In nucleotides, the CDR3 is TGTGCCAGCAGTCAACAGGGTTATAGCAATCAGCCCCAGCATTTT.

The genes are TRBV29-1 and TRBJ1-2; 8 bases match TRBD1. Germline assignment: CDR1 SQVTM and CDR2 ANQGSEA. Trimming at V came to 1 base and at J to 7 bases, leaving 5 bases not matched to a gene. The CDR3 extends over 13 amino acids. In DNA form, the CDR3 reads TGCAGCGTTGAAGGGACAGGGCAGGGTGGCTACACCTTC. Its protein product is CSVEGTGQGGYTF.

The J gene is TRBJ1-4, the V gene TRBV5-3; the D is unclear. TRBV5-3 is noted as an ORF with a role that remains uncertain. V was pared by 4 bases and J by 4 bases, with 11 bases between. The CDR3 runs to 14 residues. The CDR3 here is CARSLLESNEKLFF. In nucleotides, the CDR3 is TGTGCCAGAAGCCTTCTGGAGAGTAATGAAAAACTGTTTTTT.